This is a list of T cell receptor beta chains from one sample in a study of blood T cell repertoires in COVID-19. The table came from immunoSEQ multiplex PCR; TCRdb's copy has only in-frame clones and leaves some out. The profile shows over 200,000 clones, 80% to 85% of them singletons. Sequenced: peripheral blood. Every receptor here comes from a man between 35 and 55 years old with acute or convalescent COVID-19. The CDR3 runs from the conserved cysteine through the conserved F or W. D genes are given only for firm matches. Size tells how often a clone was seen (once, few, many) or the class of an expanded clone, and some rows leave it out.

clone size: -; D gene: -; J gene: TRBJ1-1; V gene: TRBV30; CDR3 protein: CAWSLGGAHTEAFF; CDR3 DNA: TGTGCCTGGAGTCTTGGGGGCGCCCACACTGAAGCTTTCTTT
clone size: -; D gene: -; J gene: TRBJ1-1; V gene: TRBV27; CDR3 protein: CASSFRWNTEAFF; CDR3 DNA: TGTGCCAGCAGTTTCAGGTGGAACACTGAAGCTTTCTTT
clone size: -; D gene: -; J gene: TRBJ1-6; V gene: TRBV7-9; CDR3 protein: CASSLFRGRSPLHF; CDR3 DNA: TGTGCCAGCAGCTTATTCCGGGGGAGGTCACCCCTCCACTTT
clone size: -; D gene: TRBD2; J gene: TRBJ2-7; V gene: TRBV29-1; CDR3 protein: CSVVLAVRGEQYF; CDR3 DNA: TGCAGCGTTGTCCTAGCGGTCCGTGGCGAGCAGTACTTC
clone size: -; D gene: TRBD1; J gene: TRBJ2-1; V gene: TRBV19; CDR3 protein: CASSTLGTGDNEQFF; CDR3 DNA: TGTGCCAGTAGTACTCTTGGGACAGGGGACAATGAGCAGTTCTTC
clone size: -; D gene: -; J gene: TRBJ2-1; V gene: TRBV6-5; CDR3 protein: CASSPPGSSYNEQFF; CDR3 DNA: TGTGCCAGCAGCCCCCCCGGGAGCTCCTACAATGAGCAGTTCTTC
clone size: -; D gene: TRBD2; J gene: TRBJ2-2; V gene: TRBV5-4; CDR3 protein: CASTRGTSGMGTGELFF; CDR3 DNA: TGTGCCTCCACTAGGGGGACTAGCGGGATGGGAACCGGGGAGCTGTTTTTT
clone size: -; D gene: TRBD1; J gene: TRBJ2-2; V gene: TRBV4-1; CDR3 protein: CASSPFVGTGGTGELFF; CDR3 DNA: TGCGCCAGCAGCCCTTTTGTGGGGACAGGGGGGACCGGGGAGCTGTTTTTT
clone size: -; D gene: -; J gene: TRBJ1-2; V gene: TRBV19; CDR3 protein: CASSPAVGVVRYTF; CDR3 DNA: TGTGCCAGTAGTCCCGCCGTAGGGGTCGTTCGCTACACCTTC
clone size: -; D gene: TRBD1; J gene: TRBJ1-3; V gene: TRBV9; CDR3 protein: CASSVSGTGVGNTIYF; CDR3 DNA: TGTGCCAGCAGCGTTTCCGGGACAGGGGTCGGAAACACCATATATTTT
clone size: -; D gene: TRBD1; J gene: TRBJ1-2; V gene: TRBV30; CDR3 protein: CAWSSDRGSYGYTF; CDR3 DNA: TGTGCCTGGAGTTCGGACAGGGGAAGCTATGGCTACACCTTC
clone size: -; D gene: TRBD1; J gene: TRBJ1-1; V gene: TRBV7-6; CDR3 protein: CASSRTGPTEAFF; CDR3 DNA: TGTGCCAGCAGCAGGACAGGGCCCACTGAAGCTTTCTTT
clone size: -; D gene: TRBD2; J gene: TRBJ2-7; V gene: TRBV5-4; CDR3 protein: CASSPSTSGVSSEQYF; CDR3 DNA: TGTGCCAGCAGCCCCTCGACTAGCGGAGTTTCTTCCGAGCAGTACTTC
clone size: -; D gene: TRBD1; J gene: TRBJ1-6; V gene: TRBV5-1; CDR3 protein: CASSLDRGHPLGNSPLHF; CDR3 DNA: TGCGCCAGCAGCTTGGACAGGGGGCATCCCCTGGGGAATTCACCCCTCCACTTT
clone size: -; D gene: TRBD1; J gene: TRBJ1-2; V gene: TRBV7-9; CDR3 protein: CASSLLNRGYGYTF; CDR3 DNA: TGTGCCAGCAGCTTACTAAACAGGGGATATGGCTACACCTTC
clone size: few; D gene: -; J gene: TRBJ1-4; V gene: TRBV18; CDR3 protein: CASSPSPLEKLFF; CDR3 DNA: TGTGCCAGCTCACCATCCCCATTGGAAAAACTGTTTTTT
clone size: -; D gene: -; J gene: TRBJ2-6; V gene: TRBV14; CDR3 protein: CASRYRVAGANVLTF; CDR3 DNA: TGTGCCAGCAGATACAGGGTCGCCGGGGCCAACGTCCTGACTTTC
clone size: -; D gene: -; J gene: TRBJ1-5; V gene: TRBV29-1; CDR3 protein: CSVAETRNQPQHF; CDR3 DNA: TGCAGCGTTGCGGAGACTCGCAATCAGCCCCAGCATTTT
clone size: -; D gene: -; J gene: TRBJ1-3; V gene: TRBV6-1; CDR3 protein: CASSEAVRDTIYF; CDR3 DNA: TGTGCCAGCAGTGAAGCAGTTAGAGACACCATATATTTT
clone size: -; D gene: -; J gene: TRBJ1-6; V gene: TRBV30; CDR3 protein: CAWSAGQLNSPLHF; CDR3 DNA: TGTGCCTGGAGTGCAGGACAGCTAAATTCACCCCTCCACTTT
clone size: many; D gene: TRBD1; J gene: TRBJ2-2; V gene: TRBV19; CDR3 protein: CASSGVVLRDRAGGELFF; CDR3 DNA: TGTGCCAGTAGTGGCGTCGTCCTCCGGGACAGGGCCGGAGGGGAGCTGTTTTTT
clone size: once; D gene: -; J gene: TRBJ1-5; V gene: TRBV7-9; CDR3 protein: CASSLGAGNQPQHF; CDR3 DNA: TGTGCCAGCAGCTTAGGAGCAGGGAATCAGCCCCAGCATTTT
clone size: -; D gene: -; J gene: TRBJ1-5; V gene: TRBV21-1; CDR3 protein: CASSKGRGWQPQHF; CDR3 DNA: TGTGCCAGCAGCAAAGGCAGGGGTTGGCAGCCCCAGCATTTT
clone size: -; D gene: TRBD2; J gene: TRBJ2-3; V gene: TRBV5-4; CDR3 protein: CASSPSGPRGDTQYF; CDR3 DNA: TGTGCCAGCAGCCCTAGCGGGCCGCGCGGTGATACGCAGTATTTT
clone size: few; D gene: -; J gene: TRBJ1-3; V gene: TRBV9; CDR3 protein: CASSASSSSSSGNTIYF; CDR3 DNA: TGTGCCAGCAGCGCCTCCAGTAGCTCGTCCTCTGGAAACACCATATATTTT
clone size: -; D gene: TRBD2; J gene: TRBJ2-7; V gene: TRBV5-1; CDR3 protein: CASSLTSGSNEQYF; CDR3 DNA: TGCGCCAGCAGCTTGACTAGCGGGAGCAACGAGCAGTACTTC
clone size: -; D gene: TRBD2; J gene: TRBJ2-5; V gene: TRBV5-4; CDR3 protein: CASSSGLAGVGETQYF; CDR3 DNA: TGTGCCAGCAGCTCGGGACTAGCGGGAGTTGGGGAGACCCAGTACTTC
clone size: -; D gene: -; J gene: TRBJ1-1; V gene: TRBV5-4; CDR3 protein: CASSLGLSRDTEAFF; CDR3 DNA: TGTGCCAGCAGCTTGGGCCTCTCGAGGGACACTGAAGCTTTCTTT
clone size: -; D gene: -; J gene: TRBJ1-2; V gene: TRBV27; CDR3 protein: CASSPIGEGGRFGYTF; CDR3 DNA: TGTGCCAGCAGCCCCATAGGGGAGGGTGGCCGGTTTGGCTACACCTTC
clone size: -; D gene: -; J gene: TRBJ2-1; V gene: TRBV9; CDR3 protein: CASSEGGQREQFF; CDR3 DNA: TGTGCCAGCAGCGAGGGTGGGCAGCGGGAGCAGTTCTTC
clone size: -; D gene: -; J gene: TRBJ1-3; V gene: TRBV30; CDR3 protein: CAWSGDWGRSGNTIYF; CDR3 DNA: TGTGCCTGGAGTGGGGATTGGGGGCGGTCTGGAAACACCATATATTTT
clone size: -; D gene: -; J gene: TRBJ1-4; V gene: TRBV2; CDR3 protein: CASRETGFGEKLFF; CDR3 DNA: TGTGCCAGCAGGGAAACAGGGTTTGGTGAAAAACTGTTTTTT
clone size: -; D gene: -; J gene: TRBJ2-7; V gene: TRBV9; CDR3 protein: CASSVDEREQYF; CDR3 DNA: TGTGCCAGCAGCGTAGACGAGCGCGAGCAGTACTTC
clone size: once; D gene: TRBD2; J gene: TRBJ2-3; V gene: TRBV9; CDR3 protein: CASSVLSGGDTQYF; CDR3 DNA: TGTGCCAGCAGCGTATTAAGCGGGGGAGATACGCAGTATTTT
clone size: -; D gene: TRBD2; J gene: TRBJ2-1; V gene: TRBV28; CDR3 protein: CASSWGLAGPNEQFF; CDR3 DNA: TGTGCCAGCAGTTGGGGACTAGCGGGACCCAATGAGCAGTTCTTC
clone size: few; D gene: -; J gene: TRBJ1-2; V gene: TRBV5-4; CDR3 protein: CASSLQGSDGYTF; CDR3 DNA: TGTGCCAGCAGCTTACAGGGTAGTGATGGCTACACCTTC
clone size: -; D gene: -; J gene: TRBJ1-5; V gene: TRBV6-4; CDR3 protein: CASSDCRVVLQPQHF; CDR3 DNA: TGTGCCAGCAGTGACTGCAGGGTTGTACTTCAGCCCCAGCATTTT
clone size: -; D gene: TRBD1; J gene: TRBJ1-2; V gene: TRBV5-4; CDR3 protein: CASSTRQGDGYTF; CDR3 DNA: TGTGCCAGCAGCACGCGACAGGGAGACGGCTACACCTTC
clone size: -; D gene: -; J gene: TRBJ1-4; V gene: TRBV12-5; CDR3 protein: CASGLVLQAWVTNEKLFF; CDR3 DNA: TGTGCTAGTGGTTTGGTATTGCAGGCCTGGGTCACTAATGAAAAACTGTTTTTT
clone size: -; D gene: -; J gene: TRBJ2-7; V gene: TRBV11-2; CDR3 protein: CASSLGYSRSSYEQYF; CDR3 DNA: TGTGCCAGCAGCTTAGGGTATTCTAGAAGCTCCTACGAGCAGTACTTC
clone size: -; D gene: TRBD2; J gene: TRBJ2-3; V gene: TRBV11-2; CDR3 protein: CASSEAGGFTDTQYF; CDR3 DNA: TGTGCCAGCAGCGAGGCGGGAGGTTTCACAGATACGCAGTATTTT
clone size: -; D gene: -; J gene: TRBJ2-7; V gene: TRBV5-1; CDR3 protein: CASSPGLNTYEQYF; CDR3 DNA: TGCGCCAGCAGCCCCGGACTGAATACCTACGAGCAGTACTTC
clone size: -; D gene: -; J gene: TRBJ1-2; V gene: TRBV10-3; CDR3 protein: CAISQIRDGYTF; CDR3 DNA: TGTGCCATCAGTCAAATCCGGGATGGCTACACCTTC
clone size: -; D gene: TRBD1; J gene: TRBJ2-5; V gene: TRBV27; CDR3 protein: CASSFGSGQAGPETQYF; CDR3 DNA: TGTGCCAGCAGTTTCGGGTCAGGACAGGCCGGTCCGGAGACCCAGTACTTC
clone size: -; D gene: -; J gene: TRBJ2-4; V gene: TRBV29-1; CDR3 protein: CSVQKNIQYF; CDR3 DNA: TGCAGCGTTCAGAAAAACATTCAGTACTTC
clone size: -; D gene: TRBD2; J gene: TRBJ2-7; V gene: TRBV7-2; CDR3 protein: CASSVLGGRQYEQYF; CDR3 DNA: TGTGCCAGCAGTGTCCTCGGGGGGAGGCAGTACGAGCAGTACTTC